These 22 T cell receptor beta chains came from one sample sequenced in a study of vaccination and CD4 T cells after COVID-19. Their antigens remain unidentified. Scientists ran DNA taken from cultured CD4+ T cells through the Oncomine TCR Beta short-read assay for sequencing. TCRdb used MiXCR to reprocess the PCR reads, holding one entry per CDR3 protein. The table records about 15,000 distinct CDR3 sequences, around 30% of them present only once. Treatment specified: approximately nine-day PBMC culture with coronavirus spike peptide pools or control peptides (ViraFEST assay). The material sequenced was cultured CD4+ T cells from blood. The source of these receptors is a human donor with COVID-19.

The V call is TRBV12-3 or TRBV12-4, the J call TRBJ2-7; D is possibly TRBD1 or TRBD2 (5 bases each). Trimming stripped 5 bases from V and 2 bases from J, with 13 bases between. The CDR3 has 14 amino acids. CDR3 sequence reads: CASSPGTPPYEQYF. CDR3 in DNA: TGTGCCAGCAGTCCAGGGACGCCACCCTACGAGCAGTACTTC.

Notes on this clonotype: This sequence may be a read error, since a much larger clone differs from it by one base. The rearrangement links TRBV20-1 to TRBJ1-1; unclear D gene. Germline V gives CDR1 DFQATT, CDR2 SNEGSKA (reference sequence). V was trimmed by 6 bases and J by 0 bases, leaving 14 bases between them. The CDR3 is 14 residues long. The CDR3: CSAMRAVVNTEAFF. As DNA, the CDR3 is TGCAGTGCCATGAGGGCCGTCGTGAACACTGAAGCTTTCTTT.

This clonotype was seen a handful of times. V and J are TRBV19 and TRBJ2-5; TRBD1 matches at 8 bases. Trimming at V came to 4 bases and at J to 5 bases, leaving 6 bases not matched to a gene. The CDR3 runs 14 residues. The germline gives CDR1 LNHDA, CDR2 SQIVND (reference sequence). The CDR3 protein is CASSKTGEIETQYF. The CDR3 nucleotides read TGTGCCAGTAGTAAGACAGGGGAGATCGAGACCCAGTACTTC.

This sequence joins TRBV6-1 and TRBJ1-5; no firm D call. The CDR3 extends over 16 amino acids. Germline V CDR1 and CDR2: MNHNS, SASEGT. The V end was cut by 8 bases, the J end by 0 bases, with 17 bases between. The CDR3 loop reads CASSEESALSNQPQHF. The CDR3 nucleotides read TGTGCCAGCTCGGAGGAATCCGCTCTTAGCAATCAGCCCCAGCATTTT.

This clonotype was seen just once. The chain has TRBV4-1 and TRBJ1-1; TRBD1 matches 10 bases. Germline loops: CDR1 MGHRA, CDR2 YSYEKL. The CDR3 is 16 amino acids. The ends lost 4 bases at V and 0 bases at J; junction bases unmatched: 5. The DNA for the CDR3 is TGCGCCAGCAGCCGGGGACAGGGGAAGGTGAACACTGAAGCTTTCTTT. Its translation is CASSRGQGKVNTEAFF.

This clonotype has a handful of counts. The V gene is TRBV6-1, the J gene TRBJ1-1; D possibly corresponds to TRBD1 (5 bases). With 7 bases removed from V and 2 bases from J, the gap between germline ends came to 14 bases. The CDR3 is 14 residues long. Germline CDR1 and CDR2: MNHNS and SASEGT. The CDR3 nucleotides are TGTGCCAGCACCCCGCTCGGGGGTAACACTGAAGCTTTCTTT. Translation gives CASTPLGGNTEAFF.

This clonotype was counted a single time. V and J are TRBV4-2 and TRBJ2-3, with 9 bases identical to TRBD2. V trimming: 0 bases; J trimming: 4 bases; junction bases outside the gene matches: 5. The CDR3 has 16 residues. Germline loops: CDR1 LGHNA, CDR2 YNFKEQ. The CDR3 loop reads CASSQDSSGVPDTQYF. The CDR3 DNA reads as TGTGCCAGCAGCCAAGATTCTAGCGGGGTCCCAGATACGCAGTATTTT.

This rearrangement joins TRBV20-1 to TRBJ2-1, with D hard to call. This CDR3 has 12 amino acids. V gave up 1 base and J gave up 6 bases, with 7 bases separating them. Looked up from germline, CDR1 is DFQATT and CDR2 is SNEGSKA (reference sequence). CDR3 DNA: TGCAGTGCTAGAGGAAGAGTCAATGAGCAGTTCTTC. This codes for CSARGRVNEQFF.

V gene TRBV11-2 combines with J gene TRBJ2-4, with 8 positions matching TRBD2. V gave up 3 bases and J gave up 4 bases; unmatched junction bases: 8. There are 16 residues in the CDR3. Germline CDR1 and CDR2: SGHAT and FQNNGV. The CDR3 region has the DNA TGTGCCAGCAGCTTTCCAACGGGGGGGGAAAAAAACATTCAGTACTTC. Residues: CASSFPTGGEKNIQYF.

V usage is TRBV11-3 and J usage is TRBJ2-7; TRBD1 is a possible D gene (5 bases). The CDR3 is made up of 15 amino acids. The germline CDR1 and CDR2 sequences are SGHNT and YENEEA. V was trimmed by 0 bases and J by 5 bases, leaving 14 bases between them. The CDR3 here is CASSLDLGPSNEQYF. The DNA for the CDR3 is TGTGCCAGCAGCTTAGACCTGGGGCCCAGCAACGAGCAGTACTTC.

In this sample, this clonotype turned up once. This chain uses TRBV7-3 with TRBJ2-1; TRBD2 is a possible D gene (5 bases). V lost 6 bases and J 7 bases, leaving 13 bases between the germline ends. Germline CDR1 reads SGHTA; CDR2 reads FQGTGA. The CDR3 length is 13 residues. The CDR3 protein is CASSRTSGNEQFF. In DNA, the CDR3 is TGTGCCAGCAGTCGAACGTCGGGGAATGAGCAGTTCTTC.

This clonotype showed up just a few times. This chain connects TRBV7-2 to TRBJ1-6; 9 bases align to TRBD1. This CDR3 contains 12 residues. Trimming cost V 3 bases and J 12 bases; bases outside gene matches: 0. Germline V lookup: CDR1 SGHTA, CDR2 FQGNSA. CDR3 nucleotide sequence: TGTGCCAGCAGCTTGGACAGGGGACCCCTCCACTTT. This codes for CASSLDRGPLHF.

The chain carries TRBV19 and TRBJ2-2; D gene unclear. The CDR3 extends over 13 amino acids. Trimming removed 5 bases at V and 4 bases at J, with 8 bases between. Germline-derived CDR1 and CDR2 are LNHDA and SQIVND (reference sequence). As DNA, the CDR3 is TGTGCCAGTAGTTCCGGCCCCACCGGGGAGCTGTTTTTT. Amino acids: CASSSGPTGELFF.

CDR3 residues: CASNQTPPYGYTF. DNA of the CDR3: TGTGCCAGCAACCAGACACCCCCCTATGGCTACACCTTC. The genes are TRBV6-1 and TRBJ1-2; the D is unclear. The CDR3 extends over 13 amino acids. Looked up from germline, CDR1 is MNHNS and CDR2 is SASEGT. V gave up 7 bases and J gave up 4 bases, with 13 bases separating them.

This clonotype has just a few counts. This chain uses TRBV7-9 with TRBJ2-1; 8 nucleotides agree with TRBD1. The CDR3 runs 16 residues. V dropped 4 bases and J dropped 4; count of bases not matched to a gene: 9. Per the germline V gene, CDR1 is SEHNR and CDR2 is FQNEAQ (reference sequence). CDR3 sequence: CASSSGPRDRYNEQFF. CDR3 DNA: TGTGCCAGCAGCTCAGGGCCCCGGGACAGGTACAATGAGCAGTTCTTC.

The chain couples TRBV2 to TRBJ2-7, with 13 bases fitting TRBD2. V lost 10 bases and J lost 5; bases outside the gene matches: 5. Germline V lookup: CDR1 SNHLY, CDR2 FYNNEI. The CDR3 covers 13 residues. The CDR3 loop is CAIRTSGGHEQYF. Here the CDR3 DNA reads TGTGCCATAAGGACTAGCGGGGGCCACGAGCAGTACTTC.

CDR3 DNA sequence: TGTGCCAGTAGTATCACAAGGGGGGCAGCAACTAATGAAAAACTGTTTTTT. Amino acids: CASSITRGAATNEKLFF. The chain combines TRBV19 with TRBJ1-4; tentative D call: TRBD1 (6 bases). The germline gives CDR1 LNHDA, CDR2 SQIVND (reference sequence). The CDR3 loop spans 17 amino acids. V gave up 3 bases and J gave up 0 bases, with 14 bases separating them.

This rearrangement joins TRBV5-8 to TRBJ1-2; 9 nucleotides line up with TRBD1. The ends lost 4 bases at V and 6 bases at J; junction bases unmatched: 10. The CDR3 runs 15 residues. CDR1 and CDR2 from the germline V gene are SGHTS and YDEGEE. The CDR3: CASSVDRGRRNGYTF. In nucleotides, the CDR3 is TGTGCCAGCAGCGTGGACAGGGGACGTCGGAATGGCTACACCTTC.

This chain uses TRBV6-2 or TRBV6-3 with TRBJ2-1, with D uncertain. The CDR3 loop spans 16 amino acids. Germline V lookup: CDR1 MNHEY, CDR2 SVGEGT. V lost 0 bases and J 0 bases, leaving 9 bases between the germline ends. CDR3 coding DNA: TGTGCCAGCAGTTACTCCCTATCTGGCTCCTACAATGAGCAGTTCTTC. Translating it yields CASSYSLSGSYNEQFF.

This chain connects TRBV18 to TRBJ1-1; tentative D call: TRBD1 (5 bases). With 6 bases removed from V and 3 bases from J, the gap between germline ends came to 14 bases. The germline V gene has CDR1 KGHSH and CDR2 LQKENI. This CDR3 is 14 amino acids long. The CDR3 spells CASSFGPGDTEAFF. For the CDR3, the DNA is TGTGCCAGCTCGTTCGGGCCGGGGGACACTGAAGCTTTCTTT.

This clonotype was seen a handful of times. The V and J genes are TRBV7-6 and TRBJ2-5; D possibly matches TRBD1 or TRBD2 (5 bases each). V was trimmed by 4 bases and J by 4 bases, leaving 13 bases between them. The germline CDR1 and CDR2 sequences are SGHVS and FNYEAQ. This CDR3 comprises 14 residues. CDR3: CASSSAEGRETQYF. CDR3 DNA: TGTGCCAGCAGCTCAGCCGAGGGGCGAGAGACCCAGTACTTC.

The CDR3: CASSRQTSGSETQYF. The CDR3 DNA follows: TGTGCCAGCAGTCGGCAGACTAGCGGGTCCGAAACCCAGTACTTC. This sequence joins TRBV12-3 or TRBV12-4 and TRBJ2-5, with TRBD2 identical over 10 bases. The V gene end was trimmed by 5 bases and the J gene end by 8 bases; junction bases not matched to a gene: 11. The CDR3 is 15 amino acids.